Below, 8 T cell receptor beta chains from the same sample are listed, as sequenced in a study of chemoradiotherapy in HPV16-positive cancers. Assay used: immunoSEQ multiplex PCR; TCRdb lists only in-frame clones, some missing. Among roughly 5,000 clones listed, 80% to 90% were seen once. Here the sequenced sample was tumor tissue, taken from a patient who underwent chemoradiotherapy. The receptors come from a human donor with HPV-associated anogenital cancer.

The gene calls are TRBV7-2 and TRBJ2-3; D is possibly TRBD1 (6 bases). Per germline, CDR1 SGHTA and CDR2 FQGNSA. This CDR3 contains 16 residues. Trimming stripped 2 bases from V and 0 bases from J, with 12 bases between. CDR3 amino acids: CASSLIGGPSTDTQYF. CDR3 bases: TGTGCCAGCAGCTTAATAGGGGGACCTAGCACAGATACGCAGTATTTT.

V and J are TRBV9 and TRBJ1-3; D may be TRBD1 (6 bases). With 3 bases removed from V and 0 bases from J, the gap between germline ends came to 16 bases. The germline CDR1 and CDR2 sequences are SGDLS and YYNGEE. There are 17 residues in the CDR3. This CDR3 is CASSGRQVSSSGNTIYF. CDR3 DNA sequence: TGTGCCAGCAGCGGACGACAGGTCTCCAGCTCTGGAAACACCATATATTTT.

The chain has TRBV5-1 and TRBJ1-3; TRBD1 might be the D (5 bases). The CDR3 sequence is 14 residues long. Trimming pared 4 bases from V and 0 bases from J, leaving 8 bases between. Germline V gives CDR1 SGHRS, CDR2 YFSETQ. The CDR3 sequence is CASSLGGSGNTIYF. The CDR3 nucleotides are TGCGCCAGCAGCCTTGGGGGCTCTGGAAACACCATATATTTT. The variable domain in full, completed from reference TRBV5-1 and TRBJ1-3, reads KAGVTQTPRYLIKTRGQQVTLSCSPISGHRSVSWYQQTPGQGLQFLFEYFSETQRNKGNFPGRFSGRQFSNSRSEMNVSTLELGDSALYLCASSLGGSGNTIYFGEGSWLTVV.

The chain links TRBV5-1 to TRBJ1-1; tentatively, D is TRBD1 (5 bases). This CDR3 region has 16 residues. Germline V gene data show CDR1 as SGHRS and CDR2 as YFSETQ. V lost 3 bases and J 4 bases, leaving 19 bases between the germline ends. The CDR3 DNA sequence: TGCGCCAGCAGCTCCGGGGGGGGTGGGGTCCCCACTGAAGCTTTCTTT. Translation gives CASSSGGGGVPTEAFF. Filled out from reference TRBV5-1 and TRBJ1-1, the complete variable domain reads KAGVTQTPRYLIKTRGQQVTLSCSPISGHRSVSWYQQTPGQGLQFLFEYFSETQRNKGNFPGRFSGRQFSNSRSEMNVSTLELGDSALYLCASSSGGGGVPTEAFFGQGTRLTVV.

The CDR3 region is CASSQEDRANTGELFF. In DNA form, the CDR3 reads TGCGCCAGCAGCCAAGAGGACAGGGCGAACACCGGGGAGCTGTTTTTT. The rearrangement joins TRBV4-3 to TRBJ2-2; 8 bases match TRBD1. Germline V CDR1 and CDR2: LGHNA, YSLEER. Losses at the gene ends were 0 bases for V and 0 bases for J; bases not matched to a gene: 0. The CDR3 loop spans 16 amino acids.

The rearrangement joins TRBV5-5 to TRBJ2-5; D may correspond to TRBD1 or TRBD2 (6 bases each). CDR3 length: 14 residues. The germline CDR1 and CDR2 sequences are SGHKS and YYEKEE (reference sequence). V lost 0 bases, J lost 5 bases, and 11 bases lay in between. The CDR3 nucleotides are TGTGCCAGCAGCTTGGCGGGGGCCCAGGAGACCCAGTACTTC. Residues: CASSLAGAQETQYF.

The genes are TRBV4-1 and TRBJ2-1; TRBD2 matches at 11 bases. Germline V gene sequence: CDR1 MGHRA, CDR2 YSYEKL. The CDR3 sequence is 15 residues long. V shed 2 bases and J 5 bases; nucleotides not matched to a gene: 2. CDR3 sequence reads: CASSQMTSGNNEQFF. DNA of the CDR3: TGCGCCAGCAGCCAAATGACTAGCGGGAACAATGAGCAGTTCTTC.

The genes are TRBV7-2 and TRBJ1-1; tentative D call: TRBD1 (5 bases). The CDR3 is 15 amino acids. V shed 6 bases and J shed 1 base, with 15 bases lying between them. Looked up from germline, CDR1 is SGHTA and CDR2 is FQGNSA. The CDR3 here is CASSSGLGRNTEAFF. The CDR3 DNA is TGTGCCAGCAGTTCGGGACTAGGACGGAACACTGAAGCTTTCTTT.